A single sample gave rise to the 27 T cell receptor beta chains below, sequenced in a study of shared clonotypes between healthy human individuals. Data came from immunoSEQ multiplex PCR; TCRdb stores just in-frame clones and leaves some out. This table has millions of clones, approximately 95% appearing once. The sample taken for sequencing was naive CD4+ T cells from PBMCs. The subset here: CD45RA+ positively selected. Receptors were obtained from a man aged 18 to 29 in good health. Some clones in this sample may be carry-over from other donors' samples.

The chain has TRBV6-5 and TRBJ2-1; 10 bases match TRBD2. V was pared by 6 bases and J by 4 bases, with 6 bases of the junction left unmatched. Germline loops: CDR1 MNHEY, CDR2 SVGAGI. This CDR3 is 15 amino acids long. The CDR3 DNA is TGTGCCAGCAGGAAGACTAGCGGGCTATACAATGAGCAGTTCTTC. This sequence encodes CASRKTSGLYNEQFF.

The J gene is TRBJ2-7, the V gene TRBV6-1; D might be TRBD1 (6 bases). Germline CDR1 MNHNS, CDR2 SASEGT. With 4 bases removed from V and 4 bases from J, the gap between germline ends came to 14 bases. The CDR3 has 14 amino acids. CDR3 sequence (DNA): TGTGCCAGCAGTGTCCCAGGGGCACTATACGAGCAGTACTTC. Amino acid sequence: CASSVPGALYEQYF.

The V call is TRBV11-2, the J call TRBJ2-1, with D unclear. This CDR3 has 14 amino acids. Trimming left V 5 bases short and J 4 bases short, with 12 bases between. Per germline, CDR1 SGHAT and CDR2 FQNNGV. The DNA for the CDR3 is TGTGCCAGCAGCAAGAGGACCGGGTACAATGAGCAGTTCTTC. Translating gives CASSKRTGYNEQFF.

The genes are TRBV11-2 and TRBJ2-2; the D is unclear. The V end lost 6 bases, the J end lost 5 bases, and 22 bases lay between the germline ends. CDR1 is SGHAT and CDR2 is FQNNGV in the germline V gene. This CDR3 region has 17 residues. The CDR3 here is CASRISYTPSRTGELFF. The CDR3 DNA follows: TGTGCCAGCAGAATTAGTTATACGCCAAGTCGGACCGGGGAGCTGTTTTTT.

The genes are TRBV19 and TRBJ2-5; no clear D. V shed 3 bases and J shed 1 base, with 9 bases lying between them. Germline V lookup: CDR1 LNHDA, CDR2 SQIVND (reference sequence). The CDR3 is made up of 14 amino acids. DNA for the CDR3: TGTGCCAGTAGTATTAATGTTGTCCAAGAGACCCAGTACTTC. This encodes CASSINVVQETQYF.

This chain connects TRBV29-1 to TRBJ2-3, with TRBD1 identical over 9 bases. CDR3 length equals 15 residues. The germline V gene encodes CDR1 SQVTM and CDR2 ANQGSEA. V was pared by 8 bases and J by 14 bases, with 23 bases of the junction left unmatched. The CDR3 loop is CSSLGSGTGFLSPYF. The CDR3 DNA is TGCAGCTCCCTTGGAAGCGGGACAGGGTTTTTATCACCGTATTTT.

CDR3 protein: CASSPSPPGGNEQFF. In nucleotides, the CDR3 is TGCGCCAGCAGCCCGAGTCCCCCCGGAGGGAATGAGCAGTTCTTC. The gene calls are TRBV5-1 and TRBJ2-1, with D perhaps matching TRBD2 (6 bases). The germline gives CDR1 SGHRS, CDR2 YFSETQ. The CDR3 loop spans 15 amino acids. V was shortened by 4 bases and J by 7 bases, with 18 bases between the two germline ends.

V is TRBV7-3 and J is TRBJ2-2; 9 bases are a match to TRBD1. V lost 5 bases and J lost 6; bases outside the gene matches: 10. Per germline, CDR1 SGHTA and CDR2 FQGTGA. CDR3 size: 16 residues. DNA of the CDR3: TGTGCCAGCAGCACACCGGGACAGGGAGAGTCCGGGGAGCTGTTTTTT. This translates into CASSTPGQGESGELFF.

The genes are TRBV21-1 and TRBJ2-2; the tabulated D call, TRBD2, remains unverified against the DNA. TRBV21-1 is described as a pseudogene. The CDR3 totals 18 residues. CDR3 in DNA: TGTGCCAGCAGCACAGGATCGGGACTAGCGGGAGAGACCGGGGAGCTGTTTTTT. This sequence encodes CASSTGSGLAGETGELFF.

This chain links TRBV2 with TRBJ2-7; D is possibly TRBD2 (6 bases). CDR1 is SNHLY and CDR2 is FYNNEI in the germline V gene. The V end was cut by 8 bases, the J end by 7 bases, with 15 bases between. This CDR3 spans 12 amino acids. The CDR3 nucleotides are TGTGCCAGCGCCCGGGAGAAAAGTGAGCAGTACTTC. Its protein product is CASAREKSEQYF.

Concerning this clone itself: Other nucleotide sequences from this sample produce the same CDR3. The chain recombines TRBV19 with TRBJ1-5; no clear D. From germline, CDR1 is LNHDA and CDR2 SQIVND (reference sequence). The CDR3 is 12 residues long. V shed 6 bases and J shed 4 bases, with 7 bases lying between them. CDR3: CASRGLNQPQHF. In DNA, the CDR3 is TGTGCCAGTAGAGGGCTGAATCAGCCCCAGCATTTT.

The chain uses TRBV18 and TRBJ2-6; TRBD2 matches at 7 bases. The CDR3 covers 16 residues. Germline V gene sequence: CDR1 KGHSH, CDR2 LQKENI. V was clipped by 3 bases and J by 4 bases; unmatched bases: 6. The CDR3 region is CASSPRGGAGANVLTF. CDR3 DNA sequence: TGTGCCAGCTCACCCCGGGGAGGGGCCGGGGCCAACGTCCTGACTTTC.

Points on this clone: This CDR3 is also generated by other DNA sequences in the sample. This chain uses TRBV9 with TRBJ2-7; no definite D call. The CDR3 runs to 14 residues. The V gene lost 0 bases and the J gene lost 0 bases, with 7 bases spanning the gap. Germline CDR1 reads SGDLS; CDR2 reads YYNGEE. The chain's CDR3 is CASSVGPGSYEQYF. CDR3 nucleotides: TGTGCCAGCAGCGTAGGTCCGGGCTCCTACGAGCAGTACTTC.

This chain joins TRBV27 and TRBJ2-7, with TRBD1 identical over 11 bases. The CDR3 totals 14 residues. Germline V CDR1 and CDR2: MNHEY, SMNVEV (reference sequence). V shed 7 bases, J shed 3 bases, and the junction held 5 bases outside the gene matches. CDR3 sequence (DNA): TGTGCCAGCACCCCGGGACAGGGGGTCTACGAGCAGTACTTC. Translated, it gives CASTPGQGVYEQYF.

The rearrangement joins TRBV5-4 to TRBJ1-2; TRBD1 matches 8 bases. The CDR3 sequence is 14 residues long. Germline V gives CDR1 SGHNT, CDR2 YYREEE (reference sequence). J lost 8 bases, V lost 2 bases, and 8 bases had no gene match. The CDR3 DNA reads TGTGCCAGCAGCTTATCTAGGACAGGGCGAGGCTACACCTTC. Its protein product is CASSLSRTGRGYTF.

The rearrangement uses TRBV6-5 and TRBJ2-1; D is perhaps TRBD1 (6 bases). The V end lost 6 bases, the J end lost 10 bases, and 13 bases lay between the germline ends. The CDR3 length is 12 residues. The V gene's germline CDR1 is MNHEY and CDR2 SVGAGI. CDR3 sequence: CASSRDRREQFF. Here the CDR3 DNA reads TGTGCCAGCAGCCGCGACAGGCGAGAGCAGTTCTTC.

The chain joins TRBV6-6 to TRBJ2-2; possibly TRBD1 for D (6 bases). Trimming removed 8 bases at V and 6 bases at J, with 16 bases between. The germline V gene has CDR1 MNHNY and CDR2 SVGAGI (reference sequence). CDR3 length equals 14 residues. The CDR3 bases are TGTGCCAGCGACAATCTTCGGACAGCCGGGGAGCTGTTTTTT. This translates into CASDNLRTAGELFF.

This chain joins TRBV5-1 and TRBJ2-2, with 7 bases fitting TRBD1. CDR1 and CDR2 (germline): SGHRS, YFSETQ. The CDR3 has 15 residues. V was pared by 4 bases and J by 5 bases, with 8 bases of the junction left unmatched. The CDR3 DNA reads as TGCGCCAGCAGCACCGCAGGGGGATTAACCGGGGAGCTGTTTTTT. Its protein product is CASSTAGGLTGELFF.

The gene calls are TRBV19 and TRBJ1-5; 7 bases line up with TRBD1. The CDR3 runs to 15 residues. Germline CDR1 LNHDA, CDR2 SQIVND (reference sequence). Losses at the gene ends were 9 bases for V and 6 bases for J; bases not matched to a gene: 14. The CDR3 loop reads CASQQEGAGSQPQHF. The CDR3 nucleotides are TGTGCCAGCCAACAGGAGGGGGCTGGGAGTCAGCCCCAGCATTTT.

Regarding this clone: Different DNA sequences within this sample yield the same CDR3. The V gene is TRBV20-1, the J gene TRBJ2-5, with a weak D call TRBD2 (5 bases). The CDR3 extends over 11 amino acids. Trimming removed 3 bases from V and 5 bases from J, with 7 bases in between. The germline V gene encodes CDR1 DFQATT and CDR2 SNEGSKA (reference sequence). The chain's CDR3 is CSARGGETQYF. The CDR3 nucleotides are TGCAGTGCTAGGGGCGGGGAGACCCAGTACTTC.

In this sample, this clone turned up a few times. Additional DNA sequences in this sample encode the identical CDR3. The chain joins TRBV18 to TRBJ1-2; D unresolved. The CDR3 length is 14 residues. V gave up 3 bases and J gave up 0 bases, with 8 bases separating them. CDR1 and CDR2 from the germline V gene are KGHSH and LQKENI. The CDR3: CASSPTTANYGYTF. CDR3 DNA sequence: TGTGCCAGCTCACCTACGACGGCTAACTATGGCTACACCTTC.

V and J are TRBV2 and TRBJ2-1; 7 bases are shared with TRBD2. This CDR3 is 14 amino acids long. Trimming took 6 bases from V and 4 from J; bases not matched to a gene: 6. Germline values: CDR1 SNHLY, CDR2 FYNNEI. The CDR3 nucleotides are TGTGCCAGCAGCGCTAGGACTAGATACAATGAGCAGTTCTTC. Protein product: CASSARTRYNEQFF.

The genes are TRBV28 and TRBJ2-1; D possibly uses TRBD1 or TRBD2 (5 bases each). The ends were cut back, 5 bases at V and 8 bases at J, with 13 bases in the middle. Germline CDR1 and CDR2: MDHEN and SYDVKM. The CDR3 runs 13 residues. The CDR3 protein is CASSPGPRHEQFF. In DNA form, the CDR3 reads TGTGCCAGCAGTCCGGGACCCCGCCATGAGCAGTTCTTC.

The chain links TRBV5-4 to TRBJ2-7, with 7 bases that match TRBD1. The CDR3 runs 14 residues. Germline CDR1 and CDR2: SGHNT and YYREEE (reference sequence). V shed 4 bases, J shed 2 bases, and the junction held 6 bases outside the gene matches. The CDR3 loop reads CASSPIGTAYEQYF. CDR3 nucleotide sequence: TGTGCCAGCAGCCCTATAGGGACAGCCTACGAGCAGTACTTC.

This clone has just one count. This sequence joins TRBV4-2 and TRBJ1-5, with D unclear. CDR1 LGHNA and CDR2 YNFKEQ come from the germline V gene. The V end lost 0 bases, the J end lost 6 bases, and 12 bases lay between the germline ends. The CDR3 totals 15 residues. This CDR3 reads CASSQDTTGGQPQHF. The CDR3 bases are TGTGCCAGCAGCCAAGATACCACGGGAGGTCAGCCCCAGCATTTT.

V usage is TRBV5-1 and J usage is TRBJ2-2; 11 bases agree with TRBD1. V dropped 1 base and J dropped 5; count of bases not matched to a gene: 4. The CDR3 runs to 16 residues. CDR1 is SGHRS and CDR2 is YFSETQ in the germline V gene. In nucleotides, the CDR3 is TGCGCCAGCAGCTTGTACGGGACAGGGGGAACCGGGGAGCTGTTTTTT. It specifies CASSLYGTGGTGELFF.

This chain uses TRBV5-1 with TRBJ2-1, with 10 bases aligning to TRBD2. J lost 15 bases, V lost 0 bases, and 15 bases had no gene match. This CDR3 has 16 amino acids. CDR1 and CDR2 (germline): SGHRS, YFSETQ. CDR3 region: CASSLDMASGSLRVFF. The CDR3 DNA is TGCGCCAGCAGCTTGGATATGGCTAGCGGGAGTTTGAGGGTGTTCTTC. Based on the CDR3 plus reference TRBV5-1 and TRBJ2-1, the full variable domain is KAGVTQTPRYLIKTRGQQVTLSCSPISGHRSVSWYQQTPGQGLQFLFEYFSETQRNKGNFPGRFSGRQFSNSRSEMNVSTLELGDSALYLCASSLDMASGSLRVFFGPGTRLTVL.